This T cell receptor (beta chain) originates from a study of blood T cell repertoires in COVID-19 (dated by TCRdb to the early 2020s). Broadly, across the study: Samples from collaborators originated in the United States, Italy and Spain and spanned both the acute and convalescent phases of COVID-19. The repertoires were made available in a free public database intended to serve as a resource for research on the immune response to SARS-CoV-2. Where available, HLA class I and class II types were obtained from metadata supplied by the sample provider rather than from assay-based typing. The material from the prospective study consisted of cDNA or gDNA derived from T cells, B-cell-depleted T cells, or PBMCs. Sample metadata almost always included a de-identified subject ID, COVID-19 status, age in years and sex. The samples were drawn from the first 160 participants of the ongoing ImmuneRACE study and from 1,254 subjects provided by 6 global collaborators. Subjects who had been exposed to COVID-19, were actively infected with it, or had recovered from it provided the deeply sampled blood TCRbeta repertoires that made up the dataset. The study at large found these results: The amount of clinical and demographic metadata varied by source and participant and was provided uncurated.

Whole blood was collected in K2EDTA tubes by collaborating institutions according to the institutions' own protocols. For TCRbeta analysis, collaborators shipped samples as frozen whole blood, isolated PBMCs, or DNA extracted from either of those sample types. TCRbeta CDR3 regions were amplified from genomic DNA using the immunoSEQ Assay, a bias-controlled multiplex PCR. The paper's processing steps were these. The number of nucleated cells in each sample was estimated by amplification of reference gene primers within the assay. To quantify the absolute abundance of each unique TCRbeta CDR3 rearrangement, sequence reads were collapsed and filtered. For each sample, productive Simpson clonality was calculated as the square root of Simpson's diversity index over productive rearrangements. Sourced from immuneACCESS, this table was stored by TCRdb with only in-frame sequences that have V and J called. A share of the clones is absent; for the studies checked, an unresolved V gene accounts for under half, and the remainder has no known explanation. From that table come the V and J calls and clone size; the DNA was used to work out D and trimming. Recorded for this sample are 100,000 to 120,000 clones; about 80% of them occurred a single time. The ten largest clones capture 16% of the sample.

CDR1 is given as LNHDA and CDR2 as SQIVND, both from the germline V gene (reference sequence). The CDR3 measures 16 amino acids from cysteine to phenylalanine. The retained sequence is limited to the CDR3, 48 bases, with the frame set at the first base. V and J are truncated by 3 bases and 4 bases respectively, leaving an intervening sequence of 15 bases. In the case of this clone: The antigen it binds to is not known. No base quality information exists; no much larger clone differs at one position.

This sequence uses TRBV19 and TRBJ2-2; matching of 6 bases hints at TRBD2 as the D gene. Sequencing used peripheral blood. The source is a woman of 80 years or more with active or convalescent COVID-19. Read as DNA, the sequence is TGTGCCAGTAGTATTTTAGCGGCACCGATCACCGGGGAGCTGTTTTTT. Translated, this gives CASSILAAPITGELFF. Joined to the reference TRBV19 and TRBJ2-2 proteins, this CDR3 gives the full variable domain: DGGITQSPKYLFRKEGQNVTLSCEQNLNHDAMYWYRQDPGQGLRLIYYSQIVNDFQKGDIAEGYSVSREKKESFPLTVTSAQKNPTAFYLCASSILAAPITGELFFGEGSRLTVL.